The 26 T cell receptor beta chains in this list originate from one sample, sequenced in a study of cytomegalovirus exposure and HLA in healthy donors. The PCR contained 60 Vbeta and 13 Jbeta primers. Method: immunoSEQ multiplex PCR; TCRdb's copy keeps in-frame clones and lacks some. The sample has about 100,000 clones; around three quarters are singletons. Material for sequencing was PBMCs. The source is a female donor in good health and CMV-seropositive.

The count of this clone is one. The gene calls are TRBV29-1 and TRBJ2-1; 14 bases are a match to TRBD2. The CDR3 consists of 14 residues. Germline V gene data show CDR1 as SQVTM and CDR2 as ANQGSEA. Trimming at V came to 4 bases and at J to 6 bases, leaving 2 bases not matched to a gene. CDR3 sequence reads: CSVATSGRANEQFF. CDR3 DNA sequence: TGCAGCGTTGCGACTAGCGGGAGGGCCAATGAGCAGTTCTTC.

The rearrangement uses TRBV2 and TRBJ2-5; D is ambiguous. TRBJ2-7 matches the DNA end more closely, so the J call is doubtful. Germline CDR1 and CDR2: SNHLY and FYNNEI. This CDR3 region has 12 residues. DNA for the CDR3: TGTGCCAGCAGTGGGGCCTCCTACGAGCAGTACTTC. Its translation is CASSGASYEQYF.

The rearrangement uses TRBV4-1 and TRBJ2-7; the match to TRBD2 covers 12 bases. J gave up 2 bases and V 4 bases, and 3 bases lay outside the gene matches. This CDR3 spans 15 amino acids. The germline CDR1 and CDR2 sequences are MGHRA and YSYEKL. The CDR3 here is CASSPTSGRTYEQYF. CDR3 bases: TGCGCCAGCAGCCCGACTAGCGGGAGAACCTACGAGCAGTACTTC.

This chain uses TRBV5-1 with TRBJ1-1; TRBD1 might be the D (6 bases). This CDR3 has 15 residues. The V end was cut by 0 bases, the J end by 5 bases, with 14 bases between. Germline V gives CDR1 SGHRS, CDR2 YFSETQ. The CDR3 spells CASSLATGIGTEAFF. The CDR3 bases are TGCGCCAGCAGCTTGGCCACAGGGATTGGTACTGAAGCTTTCTTT.

The chain combines TRBV19 with TRBJ2-1, with TRBD2 identical over 8 bases. Germline CDR1 reads LNHDA; CDR2 reads SQIVND (reference sequence). V lost 5 bases to trimming and J lost 0 bases; unmatched junction nucleotides: 6. The CDR3 contains 16 residues. The chain's CDR3 is CASSFRGGSSYNEQFF. DNA of the CDR3: TGTGCCAGTAGTTTCCGGGGGGGGAGCTCCTACAATGAGCAGTTCTTC.

V gene TRBV6-5 combines with J gene TRBJ1-4; 9 bases line up with TRBD1. Germline CDR1 reads MNHEY; CDR2 reads SVGAGI. The junction had 8 bases not matched to a gene; V was cut back by 4 bases and J by 8 bases. This CDR3 is built from 15 residues. This CDR3 reads CASSFDRGSGEKLFF. For the CDR3, the DNA is TGTGCCAGCAGTTTCGACAGGGGGTCGGGGGAAAAACTGTTTTTT.

This clone turned up a few times. The rearrangement uses TRBV5-4 and TRBJ2-1, with 8 bases aligning to TRBD2. Germline lookup yields CDR1 SGHNT and CDR2 YYREEE (reference sequence). The CDR3 is made up of 17 amino acids. V lost 4 bases and J lost 2; bases outside the gene matches: 11. CDR3 nucleotide sequence: TGTGCCAGCAGCCCTAGTGTGGGTAGCGGGGCCTACAATGAGCAGTTCTTC. Its translation: CASSPSVGSGAYNEQFF.

This chain uses TRBV25-1 with TRBJ1-1, with 9 bases identical to TRBD1. This CDR3 has 13 residues. V lost 6 bases and J lost 1; bases outside the gene matches: 0. CDR1 is MGHDK and CDR2 is SYGVNS in the germline V gene. The CDR3 loop reads CASRDRGNTEAFF. CDR3 DNA sequence: TGTGCCAGCAGGGACAGGGGGAACACTGAAGCTTTCTTT.

The chain employs TRBV30 and TRBJ2-4; 7 bases map to TRBD2. Unmatched junction bases numbered 5, after V lost 0 bases and J lost 12 bases. This CDR3 has 12 residues. Germline CDR1 is GTSNPN and CDR2 is SVGIG (reference sequence). The CDR3 coding sequence is TGTGCCTGGAGTGTGGGAGGGGACGGTCAGTACTTC. Protein: CAWSVGGDGQYF. The whole variable domain, remainder taken from reference TRBV30 and TRBJ2-4, is SQTIHQWPATLVQPVGSPLSLECTVEGTSNPNLYWYRQAAGRGLQLLFYSVGIGQISSEVPQNLSASRPQDRQFILSSKKLLLSDSGFYLCAWSVGGDGQYFGAGTRLSVL.

The V gene is TRBV29-1, the J gene TRBJ1-1; D may be TRBD1 (6 bases). The CDR3 has 14 amino acids. V was clipped by 1 base and J by 5 bases, with 14 bases between them. Germline V gives CDR1 SQVTM, CDR2 ANQGSEA. CDR3: CSVEVLGGATEAFF. CDR3 bases: TGCAGCGTTGAAGTTCTAGGGGGGGCGACTGAAGCTTTCTTT.

CDR3 bases: TGTGCCAGCAGCTTTACCGCCTTGGGACAGGGGCACGAGCAGTACTTC. It yields the protein CASSFTALGQGHEQYF. This rearrangement joins TRBV5-5 to TRBJ2-7, with TRBD1 identical over 10 bases. In germline, CDR1 is SGHKS, CDR2 YYEKEE (reference sequence). J was trimmed by 5 bases and V by 2 bases; bases with no gene match: 10. This CDR3 is 16 amino acids long.

The chain has TRBV11-2 and TRBJ2-7, with 11 bases identical to TRBD1. Trimming at V came to 5 bases and at J to 4 bases, leaving 10 bases not matched to a gene. Looked up from germline, CDR1 is SGHAT and CDR2 is FQNNGV. This CDR3 region has 16 residues. In DNA form, the CDR3 reads TGTGCCAGCAGCGGTCGCGGGACAGGGGGGGGTTACGAGCAGTACTTC. This codes for CASSGRGTGGGYEQYF.

This rearrangement joins TRBV2 to TRBJ1-1, with D perhaps TRBD1 (5 bases). V was clipped by 3 bases and J by 1 base, with 9 bases between them. Germline lookup yields CDR1 SNHLY and CDR2 FYNNEI. The CDR3 covers 14 residues. This CDR3 reads CASSDRGWNTEAFF. The CDR3 coding sequence is TGTGCCAGCAGTGACCGGGGGTGGAACACTGAAGCTTTCTTT.

As to this clone: The sample contains more than one DNA sequence encoding this CDR3. The J gene is TRBJ1-6, the V gene TRBV27; D is ambiguous. Germline CDR1 is MNHEY and CDR2 is SMNVEV (reference sequence). Between the trimmed V and J ends, which lost 3 bases and 7 bases, there was a span of 4 bases. CDR3 length: 12 amino acids. The CDR3 spells CASSLLNSPLHF. CDR3 in DNA: TGTGCCAGCAGTTTGTTAAATTCACCCCTCCACTTT.

With respect to this clone: The junction does not match germline at one end; this may be a read error. This specimen includes other DNA sequences encoding the same CDR3. The rearrangement links TRBV5-8 to TRBJ1-2, with D possibly TRBD1 on 6 matching bases. The germline V gene encodes CDR1 SGHTS and CDR2 YDEGEE. The CDR3 has 15 residues. CDR3 protein: CASSLEGEADYGYTF. CDR3 bases: TGCGCCAGCAGCTTGGAGGGGGAAGCGGACTATGGCTACACCTTC.

This clone was found a few times. V and J are TRBV6-4 and TRBJ1-1; D might be TRBD1 (5 bases). This CDR3 has 16 residues. Germline lookup yields CDR1 MRHNA and CDR2 SNTAGT. Trimming cost V 4 bases and J 1 base, with 16 bases left between them. DNA for the CDR3: TGTGCCAGCAGTGCCGATTTTGGGGGGGGGAACACTGAAGCTTTCTTT. Its protein product is CASSADFGGGNTEAFF.

Remarks on this clone: Sequence at one end of the junction differs from germline and may be a read error. This chain joins TRBV7-9 and TRBJ2-7, with TRBD2 matching 10 bases. Germline CDR1 SEHNR, CDR2 FQNEAQ (reference sequence). The CDR3 is made up of 15 amino acids. CDR3 sequence: CSSSSRAGGSYEQYF. The DNA of the CDR3 is TGTTCCAGCAGCTCACGAGCGGGAGGGTCCTACGAGCAGTACTTC.

This clone was counted only a few times. An end of the junction differs from the germline gene, which may be a read error. This sequence joins TRBV7-2 and TRBJ2-5; possibly TRBD2 for D (8 bases). The CDR3 sequence is 16 residues long. The germline gives CDR1 SGHTA, CDR2 FQGNSA. This CDR3 reads CASTTGGARGQETKYF. CDR3 nucleotides: TGTGCCAGCACCACGGGGGGGGCGAGGGGGCAAGAGACCAAGTACTTC.

The chain combines TRBV25-1 with TRBJ2-7; 8 bases align to TRBD1. Per germline, CDR1 MGHDK and CDR2 SYGVNS. The CDR3 consists of 14 residues. V gave up 5 bases and J gave up 1 base; unmatched junction bases: 4. CDR3 DNA sequence: TGTGCCAGCAGTATCCGGGACAGGTCCTACGAGCAGTACTTC. The encoded protein is CASSIRDRSYEQYF.

The chain links TRBV4-3 to TRBJ2-5; TRBD1 agrees at 8 bases. Trimming removed 5 bases from V and 4 bases from J; junction bases left unmatched: 9. The CDR3 has 15 residues. Germline CDR1 and CDR2: LGHNA and YSLEER. For the CDR3, the DNA is TGCGCCAGCAGCTACGAAGGACAGGGCGCAGAGACCCAGTACTTC. Residues: CASSYEGQGAETQYF.

The chain couples TRBV30 to TRBJ1-3; D gene ambiguous. V lost 2 bases and J 0 bases, leaving 14 bases between the germline ends. The CDR3 is 16 residues long. Germline CDR1 and CDR2: GTSNPN and SVGIG (reference sequence). The DNA of the CDR3 is TGTGCCTGGAGTAATACCGGGATCATCTCTGGAAACACCATATATTTT. Protein sequence: CAWSNTGIISGNTIYF.

The gene calls are TRBV11-2 and TRBJ2-1; 7 bases are a match to TRBD1. From germline, CDR1 is SGHAT and CDR2 FQNNGV. CDR3 length equals 15 residues. V shed 5 bases and J 4 bases; nucleotides not matched to a gene: 8. The CDR3 is CASSEDRVPYNEQFF. DNA of the CDR3: TGTGCCAGCAGCGAAGACAGGGTCCCTTACAATGAGCAGTTCTTC.

The gene calls are TRBV29-1 and TRBJ2-5, with 7 bases aligning to TRBD1. Judging by the DNA end, TRBJ2-7 fits better; the J call may be wrong. The germline CDR1 and CDR2 sequences are SQVTM and ANQGSEA. This CDR3 comprises 14 residues. The CDR3 nucleotides read TGCAGCGTTCCGAAGACAGGGAGCTCCTACGAGCAGTACTTC. Protein sequence: CSVPKTGSSYEQYF.

Only one count was recorded for this clone. The V and J genes are TRBV4-3 and TRBJ1-3; possible D gene TRBD1, 5 bases. Looked up from germline, CDR1 is LGHNA and CDR2 is YSLEER. The CDR3 totals 17 residues. The V gene lost 0 bases and the J gene lost 1 base, with 13 bases spanning the gap. The CDR3 loop is CASSQDASGGSGNTIYF. For the CDR3, the DNA is TGCGCCAGCAGCCAAGATGCTTCCGGGGGTTCTGGAAACACCATATATTTT.

The V and J genes are TRBV6-1 and TRBJ2-1; D ambiguous. Germline-derived CDR1 and CDR2 are MNHNS and SASEGT. This CDR3 is 16 amino acids long. With 4 bases removed from V and 0 bases from J, the gap between germline ends came to 13 bases. CDR3 loop: CASSVQLPSSYNEQFF. For the CDR3, the DNA is TGTGCCAGCAGTGTGCAACTCCCGAGCTCCTACAATGAGCAGTTCTTC.

In regard to this clone: The junction and the germline gene differ at one end; a read error may be behind it. The J gene is TRBJ2-4, the V gene TRBV4-1; TRBD1 matches at 9 bases. Germline values: CDR1 MGHRA, CDR2 YSYEKL. CDR3 size: 17 residues. The CDR3 loop reads CASSQGVSGQGLNSQYF. CDR3 coding DNA: TGCGCCAGCAGCCAAGGAGTCTCGGGACAGGGTCTAAACAGTCAGTACTTC.